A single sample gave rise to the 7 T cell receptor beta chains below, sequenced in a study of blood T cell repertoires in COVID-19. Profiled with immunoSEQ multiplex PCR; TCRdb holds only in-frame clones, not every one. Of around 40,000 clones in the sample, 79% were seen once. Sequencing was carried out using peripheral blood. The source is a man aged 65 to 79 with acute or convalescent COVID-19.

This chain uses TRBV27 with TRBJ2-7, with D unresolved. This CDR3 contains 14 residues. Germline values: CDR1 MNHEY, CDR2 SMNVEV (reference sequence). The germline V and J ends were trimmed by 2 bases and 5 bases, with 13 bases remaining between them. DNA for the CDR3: TGTGCCAGCAGTTTAGTCGGTAGCAACGACGAGCAGTACTTC. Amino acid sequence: CASSLVGSNDEQYF.

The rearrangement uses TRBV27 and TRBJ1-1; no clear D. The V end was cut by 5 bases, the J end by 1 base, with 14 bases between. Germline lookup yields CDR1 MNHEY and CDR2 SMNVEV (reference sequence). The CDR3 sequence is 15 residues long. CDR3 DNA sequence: TGTGCCAGCAGTCCCCCAGGTGGTAGGAACACTGAAGCTTTCTTT. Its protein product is CASSPPGGRNTEAFF.

CDR3 protein: CATSSRLTNEQFF. The CDR3 nucleotides are TGTGCCACCAGCAGTAGACTGACGAATGAGCAGTTCTTC. The rearrangement joins TRBV15 to TRBJ2-1, with D unresolved. This CDR3 spans 13 amino acids. The V end lost 3 bases, the J end lost 7 bases, and 10 bases lay between the germline ends. From germline, CDR1 is LNHNV and CDR2 YYDKDF (reference sequence).

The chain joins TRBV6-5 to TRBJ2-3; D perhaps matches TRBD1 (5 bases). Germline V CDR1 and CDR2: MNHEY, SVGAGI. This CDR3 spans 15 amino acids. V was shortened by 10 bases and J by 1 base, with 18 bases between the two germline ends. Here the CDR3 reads CAIVQGYFGTDTQYF. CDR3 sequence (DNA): TGTGCCATCGTTCAGGGTTATTTCGGCACAGATACGCAGTATTTT.

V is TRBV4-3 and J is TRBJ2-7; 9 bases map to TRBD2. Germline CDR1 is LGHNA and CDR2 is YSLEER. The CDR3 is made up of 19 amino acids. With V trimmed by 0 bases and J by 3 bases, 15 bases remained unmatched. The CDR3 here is CASSQDRGISGSWSYEQYF. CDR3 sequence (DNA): TGCGCCAGCAGCCAAGATCGAGGTATTAGCGGGAGTTGGAGCTACGAGCAGTACTTC.

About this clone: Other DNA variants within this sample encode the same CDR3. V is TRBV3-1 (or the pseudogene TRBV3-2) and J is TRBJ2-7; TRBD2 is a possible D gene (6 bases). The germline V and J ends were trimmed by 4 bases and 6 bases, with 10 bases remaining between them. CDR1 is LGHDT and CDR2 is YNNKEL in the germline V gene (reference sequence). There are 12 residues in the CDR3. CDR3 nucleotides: TGTGCCAGCAGCCCTCAGGGAGGCGAGCAGTACTTC. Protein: CASSPQGGEQYF.

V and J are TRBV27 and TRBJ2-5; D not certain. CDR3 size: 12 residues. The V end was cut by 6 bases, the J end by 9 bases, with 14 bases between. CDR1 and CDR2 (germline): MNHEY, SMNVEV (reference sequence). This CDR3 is CASSASYEAQYF. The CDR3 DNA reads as TGTGCCAGCAGCGCGTCGTATGAGGCCCAGTACTTC.